This section outlines one TCR beta chain sequence together with its context. Its antigen is unidentified. The data derive from a study of identical twins. Study-level results: Model-predicted out-of-frame TCR alpha sharing fell below observed values in monozygotic twins.

TCRdb reanalysed the 5' RACE reads using MiXCR and keeps one entry per CDR3 protein. The sample holds around 200,000 distinct CDR3 sequences, roughly 10% seen once. Germline V lookup: CDR1 SNHLY, CDR2 FYNNEI. V was trimmed by 2 bases and J by 4 bases, leaving 11 bases between them. This CDR3 has 15 residues. This TCR was recovered from a woman aged 18-29 years in good health. Sequencing was done on a sample of memory (CD45RO+) T cells sorted from blood. V gene TRBV2 combines with J gene TRBJ1-4, with unresolved D. The CDR3 spells CASSETGSHNEKLFF. DNA of the CDR3: TGTGCCAGCAGTGAAACGGGCAGCCATAATGAAAAACTGTTTTTT. The whole variable domain, filled in from reference TRBV2 and TRBJ1-4, reads EPEVTQTPSHQVTQMGQEVILRCVPISNHLYFYWYRQILGQKVEFLVSFYNNEISEKSEIFDDQFSVERPDGSNFTLKIRSTKLEDSAMYFCASSETGSHNEKLFFGSGTQLSVL.